A single count supports the clone carrying this T cell receptor beta chain. The antigen is undetermined. This entry is derived from a study of shared clonotypes between healthy human individuals. About the study: Serving as donors were two women and a few men, whose ages spanned 18 to 49.

Deletions cut 10 bases from V and 1 base from J, with 11 bases between. The CDR3 covers 12 residues. Germline CDR1 reads ENHRY; CDR2 reads SYGVKD. Findings and caveats of the study: Against clonotypes common to all four donors, non-shared ones had lower generation probabilities.

Researchers divided each subset's genomic DNA evenly across several immunoSEQ plates. TCRdb keeps only in-frame clones here, not all; method: immunoSEQ multiplex PCR. The table lists roughly 1.4 million clones, less than 99% of them singletons. The rearrangement uses TRBV10-3 and TRBJ2-7, with D uncertain. The origin of this receptor is a man between 25 and 39 years old in good health. Sequencing input: naive CD4+ T cells sorted from blood. Described subset: CD45RA+ positively selected. CDR3 in amino acids: CATTDGSYEQYF. The CDR3 nucleotides read TGTGCCACCACGGACGGTTCCTACGAGCAGTACTTC.